One sample yielded the 18 T cell receptor beta chains listed below, sequenced in a study of T cells in Graves' hyperthyroidism and ophthalmopathy. There were TCR beta CDR3 regions amplified from RNA transcripts. Carried out on the TCR CDR3, a first-round RT-PCR used the HTBI primer set. MiXCR was run by TCRdb on the multiplex PCR reads, yielding one entry per CDR3 protein. Here the sample spans approximately 370,000 distinct CDR3 sequences, approximately 17% being singletons. Sequenced input: blood. Receptors originate from a woman aged 25 to 39 with Graves' hyperthyroidism that later progressed to Graves' ophthalmopathy.

The sample holds one count of this clonotype. The chain couples TRBV20-1 to TRBJ1-4; TRBD1 agrees at 9 bases. The V and J ends lost 5 bases and 4 bases, in that order; junction bases with no gene match: 8. CDR1 is DFQATT and CDR2 is SNEGSKA in the germline V gene (reference sequence). The CDR3 is made up of 15 amino acids. CDR3 in DNA: TGCAGTGCTGGAAATCCGGGACAGGGTAATGAAAAACTGTTTTTT. It specifies CSAGNPGQGNEKLFF.

This clonotype was recorded many times. V gene TRBV18 combines with J gene TRBJ1-1, with 8 positions matching TRBD1. This CDR3 has 14 amino acids. J gave up 1 base and V 2 bases, and 0 bases lay outside the gene matches. The germline CDR1 and CDR2 sequences are KGHSH and LQKENI. Here the CDR3 DNA reads TGTGCCAGCTCACCAGGGACAGGGAACACTGAAGCTTTCTTT. It codes for CASSPGTGNTEAFF. The variable domain in full, completed from reference TRBV18 and TRBJ1-1, reads NAGVMQNPRHLVRRRGQEARLRCSPMKGHSHVYWYRQLPEEGLKFMVYLQKENIIDESGMPKERFSAEFPKEGPSILRIQQVVRGDSAAYFCASSPGTGNTEAFFGQGTRLTVV.

At least ten counts were recorded for this clonotype. The chain uses TRBV12-3 or TRBV12-4 and TRBJ2-1; 7 positions agree with TRBD1. Trimming at V came to 6 bases and at J to 6 bases, leaving 8 bases not matched to a gene. The CDR3 contains 14 residues. The CDR3 region is CASSEPGQINEQFF. As DNA, the CDR3 is TGTGCCAGCAGCGAACCGGGACAGATCAATGAGCAGTTCTTC.

The table lists this clonotype with many counts. The chain recombines TRBV19 with TRBJ1-1, with D unresolved. Germline V lookup: CDR1 LNHDA, CDR2 SQIVND (reference sequence). The CDR3 runs 14 residues. Trimming cost V 3 bases and J 2 bases, with 10 bases left between them. The DNA of the CDR3 is TGTGCCAGTAGTATTCGAAGGGAAAACACTGAAGCTTTCTTT. This encodes CASSIRRENTEAFF.

CDR3 nucleotides: TGTGCCAGCAGTTACAGATCAACTAATGAAAAACTGTTTTTT. Amino acids: CASSYRSTNEKLFF. This rearrangement joins TRBV6-5 to TRBJ1-4; D remains unclear. CDR3 size: 14 residues. Germline loops: CDR1 MNHEY, CDR2 SVGAGI. Trimming cost V 2 bases and J 0 bases, with 4 bases left between them.

This clonotype was recorded at least ten times. This chain joins TRBV28 and TRBJ1-2, with TRBD1 as a possible D gene (6 bases). Germline CDR1 and CDR2: MDHEN and SYDVKM. Trimming removed 2 bases at V and 5 bases at J, with 15 bases between. The CDR3 spans 15 residues. As DNA, the CDR3 is TGTGCCAGCAGTTTAAGGCAGATCCAGGGGTATGGCTACACCTTC. Protein product: CASSLRQIQGYGYTF.

This clonotype occurred many times. The chain has TRBV12-3 or TRBV12-4 and TRBJ2-5, with 7 bases lining up with TRBD2. J was trimmed by 5 bases and V by 4 bases; bases with no gene match: 10. The CDR3 has 15 residues. CDR3 in amino acids: CASSSYRDGRETQYF. The CDR3 coding sequence is TGTGCCAGCAGTTCCTACCGGGACGGGAGGGAGACCCAGTACTTC.

The sample holds many counts of this clonotype. The chain recombines TRBV27 with TRBJ1-2, with D hard to call. The germline V and J ends were trimmed by 2 bases and 4 bases, with 14 bases remaining between them. The CDR3 consists of 15 residues. Per germline, CDR1 MNHEY and CDR2 SMNVEV (reference sequence). The CDR3 sequence: CASSLRIGQIYGYTF. CDR3 nucleotide sequence: TGTGCCAGCAGTTTACGAATTGGGCAGATCTATGGCTACACCTTC.

V usage is TRBV2 and J usage is TRBJ2-5, with 13 bases identical to TRBD2. V lost 6 bases and J lost 4; bases outside the gene matches: 14. CDR1 and CDR2 from the germline V gene are SNHLY and FYNNEI. The CDR3 contains 18 residues. The CDR3 DNA reads TGTGCCAGCAGAAAAAAGGGAGGGACTAGCGGGGTGGGAGAGACCCAGTACTTC. Amino acids: CASRKKGGTSGVGETQYF.

This clonotype was recorded many times. This chain links TRBV5-1 with TRBJ1-2; D is undetermined. CDR3 length equals 14 residues. Trimming left V 0 bases short and J 4 bases short, with 10 bases between. In germline, CDR1 is SGHRS, CDR2 YFSETQ. CDR3 DNA: TGCGCCAGCAGCTTGGAACGGAGCATCTATGGCTACACCTTC. Encoded protein: CASSLERSIYGYTF.

In this sample, this clonotype turned up many times. The gene calls are TRBV2 and TRBJ2-5, with no clear D. The V gene's germline CDR1 is SNHLY and CDR2 FYNNEI. The V gene lost 3 bases and the J gene lost 6 bases, with 14 bases spanning the gap. The CDR3 spans 14 residues. CDR3 residues: CASSDSSPTQTQYF. As DNA, the CDR3 is TGTGCCAGCAGTGATTCTTCCCCCACCCAGACCCAGTACTTC.

This clonotype was seen many times. This rearrangement joins TRBV12-3 or TRBV12-4 to TRBJ2-7; D gene ambiguous. This CDR3 spans 15 amino acids. Deletions cut 5 bases from V and 2 bases from J, with 16 bases between. As DNA, the CDR3 is TGTGCCAGCAGTGCCCCGGACGCTGGCACCTACGAGCAGTACTTC. Translated: CASSAPDAGTYEQYF.

This clonotype was detected many times. V is TRBV9 and J is TRBJ1-6; D remains ambiguous. Per the germline V gene, CDR1 is SGDLS and CDR2 is YYNGEE. The CDR3 is 13 residues long. Trimming took 3 bases from V and 10 from J, leaving 11 bases between them. DNA for the CDR3: TGTGCCAGCAGCGACCAGGTTGGGTCACCCCTCCACTTT. Encoded protein: CASSDQVGSPLHF.

This clonotype was seen at least ten times. In nucleotides, the CDR3 is TGCAGCGTTGTGATACAGAGTGAGCAGTTCTTC. Protein: CSVVIQSEQFF. This chain joins TRBV29-1 and TRBJ2-1, with D unresolved. CDR3 length: 11 amino acids. The germline V gene has CDR1 SQVTM and CDR2 ANQGSEA. Trimming removed 4 bases at V and 9 bases at J, with 10 bases between.

The sample holds a few counts of this clonotype. V gene TRBV5-1 combines with J gene TRBJ2-5, with D possibly TRBD1 on 5 matching bases. Germline CDR1 and CDR2: SGHRS and YFSETQ. V lost 7 bases and J lost 1, with 14 bases in between. The CDR3 has 14 residues. The CDR3 DNA reads TGCGCCAGCGCCCCGGTCAGGGTCCAAGAGACCCAGTACTTC. It yields the protein CASAPVRVQETQYF.

This clonotype was observed at least ten times. The rearrangement uses TRBV2 and TRBJ1-4, with 9 bases fitting TRBD1. Germline V CDR1 and CDR2: SNHLY, FYNNEI. The CDR3 has 15 residues. The V segment lost 3 bases and the J segment 7 bases; nucleotides outside the gene matches: 6. The CDR3 region has the DNA TGTGCCAGCAGTGACCCGGGACAGGGTGGTGAAAAACTGTTTTTT. This gives the protein CASSDPGQGGEKLFF.

This clonotype has ten or more counts. The rearrangement uses TRBV9 and TRBJ2-3; perhaps D is TRBD1 or TRBD2 (5 bases each). V was pared by 1 base and J by 6 bases, with 12 bases between. Germline V gene data show CDR1 as SGDLS and CDR2 as YYNGEE. This CDR3 is 14 amino acids long. The CDR3 loop reads CASSVTGTADTQYF. The CDR3, as DNA: TGTGCCAGCAGCGTAACCGGGACGGCGGATACGCAGTATTTT. The variable domain in full, with the rest retrieved from reference TRBV9 and TRBJ2-3, is DSGVTQTPKHLITATGQRVTLRCSPRSGDLSVYWYQQSLDQGLQFLIQYYNGEERAKGNILERFSAQQFPDLHSELNLSSLELGDSALYFCASSVTGTADTQYFGPGTRLTVL.

The V call is TRBV6-2 or TRBV6-3, the J call TRBJ2-2; 8 bases match TRBD1. With 5 bases clipped from V and 4 bases from J, the junction kept 9 bases outside the gene matches. From germline, CDR1 is MNHEY and CDR2 SVGEGT. The length of the CDR3 is 16 residues. The CDR3 loop reads CASSGLTGEATGELFF. The CDR3 nucleotides are TGTGCCAGCAGTGGGTTGACAGGGGAAGCCACCGGGGAGCTGTTTTTT.